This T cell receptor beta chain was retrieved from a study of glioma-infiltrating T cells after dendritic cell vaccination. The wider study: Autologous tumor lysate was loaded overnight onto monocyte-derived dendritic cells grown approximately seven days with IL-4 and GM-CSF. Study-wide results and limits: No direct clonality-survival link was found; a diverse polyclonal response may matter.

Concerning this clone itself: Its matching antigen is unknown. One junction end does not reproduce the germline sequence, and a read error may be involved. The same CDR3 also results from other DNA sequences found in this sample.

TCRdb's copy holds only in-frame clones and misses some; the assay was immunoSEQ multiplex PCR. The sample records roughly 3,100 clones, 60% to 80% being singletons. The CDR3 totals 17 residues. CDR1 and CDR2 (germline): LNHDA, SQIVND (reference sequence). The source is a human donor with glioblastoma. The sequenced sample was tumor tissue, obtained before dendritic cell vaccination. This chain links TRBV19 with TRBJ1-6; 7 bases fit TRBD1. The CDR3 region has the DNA TGTGCCAGTAGTATAGCCCCCTGGACAGGAGATAATTCCCCCCTCCACTTT. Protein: CASSIAPWTGDNSPLHF.